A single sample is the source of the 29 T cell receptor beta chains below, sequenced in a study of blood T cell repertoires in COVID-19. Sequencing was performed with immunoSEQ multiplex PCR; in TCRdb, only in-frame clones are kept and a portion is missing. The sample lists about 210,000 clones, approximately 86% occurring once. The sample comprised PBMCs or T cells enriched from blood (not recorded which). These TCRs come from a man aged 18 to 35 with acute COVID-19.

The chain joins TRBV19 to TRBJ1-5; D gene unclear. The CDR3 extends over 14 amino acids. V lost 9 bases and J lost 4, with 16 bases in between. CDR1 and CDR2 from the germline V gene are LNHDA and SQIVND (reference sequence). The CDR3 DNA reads TGTGCCAGCCGTACAGCTCGGTGGAATCAGCCCCAGCATTTT. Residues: CASRTARWNQPQHF.

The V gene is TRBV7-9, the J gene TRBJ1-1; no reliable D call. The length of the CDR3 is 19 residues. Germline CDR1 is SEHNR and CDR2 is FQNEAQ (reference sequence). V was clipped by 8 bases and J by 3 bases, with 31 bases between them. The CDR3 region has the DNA TGTGCCAGCCGGGGATTGGACCCGAGACACGAATGGCCCGACACTGAAGCTTTCTTT. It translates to CASRGLDPRHEWPDTEAFF.

CDR3 coding DNA: TGTGCCGTAAGGGGAACTCCCCACCAGTACTTC. Translating it yields CAVRGTPHQYF. The chain carries TRBV27 and TRBJ2-4, with D maybe TRBD1 (5 bases). CDR1 MNHEY and CDR2 SMNVEV come from the germline V gene (reference sequence). This CDR3 comprises 11 residues. The germline V and J ends were trimmed by 11 bases and 13 bases, with 18 bases remaining between them.

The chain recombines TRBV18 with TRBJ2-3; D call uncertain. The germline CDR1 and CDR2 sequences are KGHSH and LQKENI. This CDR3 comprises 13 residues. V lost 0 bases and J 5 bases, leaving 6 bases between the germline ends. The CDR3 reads CASSPPSQDTQYF. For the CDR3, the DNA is TGTGCCAGCTCACCACCATCCCAAGATACGCAGTATTTT.

Written as DNA, the CDR3 is TGTGCCACCAGGGCGGGGGGGGAAGATACGCAGTATTTT. Protein sequence: CATRAGGEDTQYF. This chain uses TRBV27 with TRBJ2-3, with 9 bases fitting TRBD2. Trimming at V came to 10 bases and at J to 5 bases, leaving 7 bases not matched to a gene. The CDR3 length is 13 residues. Germline V gene data show CDR1 as MNHEY and CDR2 as SMNVEV (reference sequence).

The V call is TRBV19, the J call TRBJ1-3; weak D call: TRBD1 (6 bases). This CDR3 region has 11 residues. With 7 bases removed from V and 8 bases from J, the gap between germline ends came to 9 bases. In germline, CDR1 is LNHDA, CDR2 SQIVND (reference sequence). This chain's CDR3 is CASKQGHTIYF. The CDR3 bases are TGTGCCAGTAAACAGGGCCACACCATATATTTT.

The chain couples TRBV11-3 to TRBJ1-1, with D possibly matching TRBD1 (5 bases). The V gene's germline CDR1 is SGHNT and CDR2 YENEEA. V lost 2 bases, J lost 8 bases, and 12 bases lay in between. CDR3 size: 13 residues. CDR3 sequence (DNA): TGTGCCAGCAGCTTAATGGGGGAGGGGGAAGCTTTCTTT. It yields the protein CASSLMGEGEAFF.

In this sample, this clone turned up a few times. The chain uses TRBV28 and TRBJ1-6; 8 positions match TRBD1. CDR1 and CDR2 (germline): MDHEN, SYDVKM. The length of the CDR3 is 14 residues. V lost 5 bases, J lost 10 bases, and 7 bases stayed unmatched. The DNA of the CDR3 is TGTGCCAGCAGTGAAATGACAGGGGCATCACCCCTCCACTTT. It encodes CASSEMTGASPLHF.

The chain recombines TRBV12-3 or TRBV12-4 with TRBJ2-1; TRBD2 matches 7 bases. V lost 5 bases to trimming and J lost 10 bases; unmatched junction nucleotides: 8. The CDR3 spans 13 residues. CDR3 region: CASSDGPAGEQFF. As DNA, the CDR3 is TGTGCCAGCAGTGACGGACCAGCGGGGGAGCAGTTCTTC.

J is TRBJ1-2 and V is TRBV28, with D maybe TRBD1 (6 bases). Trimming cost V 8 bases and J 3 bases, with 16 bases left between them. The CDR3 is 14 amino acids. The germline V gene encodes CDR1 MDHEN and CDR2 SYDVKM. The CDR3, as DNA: TGTGCCAGCTCCAGCTCGCCAGGGGACTATGGCTACACCTTC. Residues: CASSSSPGDYGYTF.

This chain's CDR3 is CASSSGGRETQYF. CDR3 sequence (DNA): TGTGCCAGCAGCTCAGGGGGTAGAGAGACCCAGTACTTC. The chain joins TRBV7-3 to TRBJ2-5; TRBD1 agrees at 7 bases. Germline V lookup: CDR1 SGHTA, CDR2 FQGTGA. The junction had 3 bases not matched to a gene; V was cut back by 4 bases and J by 4 bases. The CDR3 has 13 residues.

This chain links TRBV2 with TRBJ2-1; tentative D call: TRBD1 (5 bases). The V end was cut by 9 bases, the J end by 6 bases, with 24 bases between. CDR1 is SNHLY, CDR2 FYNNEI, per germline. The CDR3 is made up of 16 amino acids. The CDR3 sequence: CASTQGRYRKRNEQFF. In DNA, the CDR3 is TGTGCCAGTACCCAGGGAAGATATCGGAAGCGCAATGAGCAGTTCTTC.

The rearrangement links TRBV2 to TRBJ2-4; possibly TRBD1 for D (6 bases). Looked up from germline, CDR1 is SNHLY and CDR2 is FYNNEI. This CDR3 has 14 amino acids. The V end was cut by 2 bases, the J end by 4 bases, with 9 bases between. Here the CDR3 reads CASSELQGKNIQYF. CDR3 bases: TGTGCCAGCAGTGAACTACAGGGTAAAAACATTCAGTACTTC.

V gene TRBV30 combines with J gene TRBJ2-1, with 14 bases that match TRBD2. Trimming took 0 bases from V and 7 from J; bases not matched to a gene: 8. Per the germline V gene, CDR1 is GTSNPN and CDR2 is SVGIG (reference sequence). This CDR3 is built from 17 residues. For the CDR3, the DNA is TGTGCCTGGAGTGTATCATTGACTAGCGGGAGGGCAAATGAGCAGTTCTTC. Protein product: CAWSVSLTSGRANEQFF.

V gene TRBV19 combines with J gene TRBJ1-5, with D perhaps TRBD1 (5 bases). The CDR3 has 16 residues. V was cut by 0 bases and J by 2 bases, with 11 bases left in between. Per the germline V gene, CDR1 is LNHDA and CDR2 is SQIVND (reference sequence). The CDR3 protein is CASSIDLQGGNQPQHF. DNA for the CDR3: TGTGCCAGTAGTATAGATTTGCAGGGTGGCAATCAGCCCCAGCATTTT.

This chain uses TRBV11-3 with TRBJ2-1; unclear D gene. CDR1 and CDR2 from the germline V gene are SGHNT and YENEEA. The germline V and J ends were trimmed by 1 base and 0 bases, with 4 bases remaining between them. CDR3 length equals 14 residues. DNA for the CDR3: TGTGCCAGCAGCTTAGCGAGCTCCTACAATGAGCAGTTCTTC. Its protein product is CASSLASSYNEQFF. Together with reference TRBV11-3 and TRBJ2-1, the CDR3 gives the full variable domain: EAGVVQSPRYKIIEKKQPVAFWCNPISGHNTLYWYLQNLGQGPELLIRYENEEAVDDSQLPKDRFSAERLKGVDSTLKIQPAELGDSAVYLCASSLASSYNEQFFGPGTRLTVL.

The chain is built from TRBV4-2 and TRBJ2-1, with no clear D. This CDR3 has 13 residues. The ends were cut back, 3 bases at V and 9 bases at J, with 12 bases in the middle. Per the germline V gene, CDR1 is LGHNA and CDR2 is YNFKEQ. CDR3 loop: CASSQRGVTEQFF. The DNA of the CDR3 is TGTGCCAGCAGCCAGAGAGGCGTCACTGAGCAGTTCTTC.

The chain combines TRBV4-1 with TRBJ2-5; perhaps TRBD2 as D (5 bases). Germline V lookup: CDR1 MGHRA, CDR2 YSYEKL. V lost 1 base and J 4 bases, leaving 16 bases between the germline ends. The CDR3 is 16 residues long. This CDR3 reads CASSQARLPGRETQYF. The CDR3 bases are TGCGCCAGCAGCCAAGCGAGACTACCTGGGAGAGAGACCCAGTACTTC.

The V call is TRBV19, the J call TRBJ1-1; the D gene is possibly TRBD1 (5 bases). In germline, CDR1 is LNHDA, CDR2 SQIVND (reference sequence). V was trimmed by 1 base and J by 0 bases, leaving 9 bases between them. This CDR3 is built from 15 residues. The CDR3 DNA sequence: TGTGCCAGTAGTATAGCTCACAGGCTGAACACTGAAGCTTTCTTT. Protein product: CASSIAHRLNTEAFF. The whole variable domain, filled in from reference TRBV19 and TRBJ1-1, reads DGGITQSPKYLFRKEGQNVTLSCEQNLNHDAMYWYRQDPGQGLRLIYYSQIVNDFQKGDIAEGYSVSREKKESFPLTVTSAQKNPTAFYLCASSIAHRLNTEAFFGQGTRLTVV.

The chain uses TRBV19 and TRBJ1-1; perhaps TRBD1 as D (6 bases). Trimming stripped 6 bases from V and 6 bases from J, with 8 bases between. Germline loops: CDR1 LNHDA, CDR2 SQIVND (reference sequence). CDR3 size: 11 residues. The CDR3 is CASRQGSEAFF. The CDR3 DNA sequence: TGTGCCAGTAGACAGGGCTCTGAAGCTTTCTTT.

Here the CDR3 reads CASSPTGGAYSNQPQHF. For the CDR3, the DNA is TGTGCCAGCAGCCCTACAGGGGGCGCTTATAGCAATCAGCCCCAGCATTTT. This chain connects TRBV14 to TRBJ1-5; 9 bases line up with TRBD1. The length of the CDR3 is 17 residues. After removal of 4 bases from V and 0 bases from J, the junction contained 7 bases not matched to a gene. Per the germline V gene, CDR1 is SGHDN and CDR2 is FVKESK.

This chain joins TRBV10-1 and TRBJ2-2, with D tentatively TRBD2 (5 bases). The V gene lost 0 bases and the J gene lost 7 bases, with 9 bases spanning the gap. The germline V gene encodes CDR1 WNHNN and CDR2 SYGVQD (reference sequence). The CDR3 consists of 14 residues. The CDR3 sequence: CASSESNEGGELFF. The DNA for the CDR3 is TGCGCCAGCAGTGAGTCGAACGAGGGCGGGGAGCTGTTTTTT.

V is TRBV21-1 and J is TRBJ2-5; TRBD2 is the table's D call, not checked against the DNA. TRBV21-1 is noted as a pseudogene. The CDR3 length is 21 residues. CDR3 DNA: TGTGCCAGCAGCAAAGATTCCGGGATGACTAGCGGGAGGCCGTACCAAGAGACCCAGTACTTC. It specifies CASSKDSGMTSGRPYQETQYF.

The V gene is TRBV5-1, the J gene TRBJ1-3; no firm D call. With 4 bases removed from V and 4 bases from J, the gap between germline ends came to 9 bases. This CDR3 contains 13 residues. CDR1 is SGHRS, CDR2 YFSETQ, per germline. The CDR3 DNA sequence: TGCGCCAGCAGCACGCCGGGAGGAAACACCATATATTTT. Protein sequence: CASSTPGGNTIYF.

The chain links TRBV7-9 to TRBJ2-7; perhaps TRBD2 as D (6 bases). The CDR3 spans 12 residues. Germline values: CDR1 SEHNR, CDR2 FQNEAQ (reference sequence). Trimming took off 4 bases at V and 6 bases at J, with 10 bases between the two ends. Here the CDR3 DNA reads TGTGCCAGCAGCTCTGGAGGGGTCGAGCAGTACTTC. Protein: CASSSGGVEQYF.

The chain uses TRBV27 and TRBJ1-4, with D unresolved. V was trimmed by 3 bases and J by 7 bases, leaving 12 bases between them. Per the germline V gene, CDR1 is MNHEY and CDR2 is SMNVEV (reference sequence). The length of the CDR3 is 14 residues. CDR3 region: CASSLGGWSEKLFF. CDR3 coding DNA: TGTGCCAGCAGTTTGGGAGGATGGTCTGAAAAACTGTTTTTT.

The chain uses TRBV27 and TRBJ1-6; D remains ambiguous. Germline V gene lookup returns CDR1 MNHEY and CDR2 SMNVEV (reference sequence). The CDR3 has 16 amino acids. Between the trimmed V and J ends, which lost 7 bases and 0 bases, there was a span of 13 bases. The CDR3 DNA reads TGTGCCAGCACCCCCCTCCCGAGCTCCTATAATTCACCCCTCCACTTT. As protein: CASTPLPSSYNSPLHF.

DNA for the CDR3: TGCGCCAGCCCTGAGGTAACCTTGGCTAATGAAAAACTGTTTTTT. The encoded protein is CASPEVTLANEKLFF. The genes are TRBV10-1 and TRBJ1-4; D gene unclear. The ends were cut back, 8 bases at V and 3 bases at J, with 16 bases in the middle. The CDR3 sequence is 15 residues long. Germline V gives CDR1 WNHNN, CDR2 SYGVQD (reference sequence).

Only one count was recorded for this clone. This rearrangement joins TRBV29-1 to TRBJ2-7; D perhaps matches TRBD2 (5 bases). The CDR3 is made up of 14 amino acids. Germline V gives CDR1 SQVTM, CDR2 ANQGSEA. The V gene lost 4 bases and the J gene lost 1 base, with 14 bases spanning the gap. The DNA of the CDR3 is TGCAGCGTTGTTGTGAGCGGAACTTCCTACGAGCAGTACTTC. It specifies CSVVVSGTSYEQYF.